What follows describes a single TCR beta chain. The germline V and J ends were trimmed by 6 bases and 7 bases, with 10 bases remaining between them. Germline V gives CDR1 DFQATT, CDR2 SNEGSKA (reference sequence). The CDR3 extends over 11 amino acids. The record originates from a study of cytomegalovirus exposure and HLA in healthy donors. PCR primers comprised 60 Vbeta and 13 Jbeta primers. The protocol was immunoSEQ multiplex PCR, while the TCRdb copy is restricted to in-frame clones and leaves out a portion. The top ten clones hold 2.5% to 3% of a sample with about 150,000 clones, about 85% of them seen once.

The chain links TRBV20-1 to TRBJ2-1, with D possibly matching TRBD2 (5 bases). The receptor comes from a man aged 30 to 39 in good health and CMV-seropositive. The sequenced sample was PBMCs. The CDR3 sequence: CSAPLGNEQFF. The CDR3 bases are TGCAGTGCCCCACTAGGGAATGAGCAGTTCTTC.